This entry describes one TCR beta chain. This specimen belongs to a study of blood T cell repertoires in COVID-19. Turning to the study itself: T cells, B-cell-depleted T cells, or PBMCs supplied cDNA or gDNA.

The method was immunoSEQ multiplex PCR; TCRdb's version includes in-frame clones alone and lacks a portion of them. This sample has 80,000 to 100,000 clones; less than 85% occur once, and the top ten carry approximately 10%. The CDR3 covers 15 residues. V lost 4 bases and J 2 bases, leaving 14 bases between the germline ends. In germline, CDR1 is SGHRS, CDR2 YFSETQ. The sequencing sample was made of peripheral blood. V usage is TRBV5-1 and J usage is TRBJ2-3; D may be TRBD2 (5 bases). This receptor was identified in a man in his 70s with active or convalescent COVID-19. The CDR3 bases are TGCGCCAGCAGCCTACCGAGGGCCGCCACAGATACGCAGTATTTT. This codes for CASSLPRAATDTQYF.